This T cell receptor beta chain was observed in a study of identical twins. This clonotype was seen a few times. Its antigen is still unknown. A universal primer site was added by template switching, and unique molecular identifiers were carried by the cDNA. TCRdb processed the 5' RACE reads anew with MiXCR; each CDR3 protein has one entry. The table lists under 300,000 distinct CDR3 sequences, 6.5% to 9.5% of them singletons. Regarding the study as a whole: Researchers caution that invariant MAIT and iNKT cells could partly confound zero-insertion analyses.

These data were also reused for a study on yellow fever vaccine responses in identical twins. This second study says: Twins' T cell vaccine responses reportedly looked partly convergent, partly personalized.

This sequence originates from a woman between 18 and 29 years old in good health. The sample taken for sequencing was CD8+ T cells sorted from blood.

CDR3 amino acids: CASSLVAWDRGNYGYTF. The CDR3 DNA sequence: TGTGCCAGCAGCCTTGTCGCCTGGGACAGGGGGAACTATGGCTACACCTTC. The chain combines TRBV14 with TRBJ1-2; 11 bases are shared with TRBD1. V was clipped by 4 bases and J by 2 bases; unmatched bases: 9. The length of the CDR3 is 17 residues. Germline V CDR1 and CDR2: SGHDN, FVKESK.